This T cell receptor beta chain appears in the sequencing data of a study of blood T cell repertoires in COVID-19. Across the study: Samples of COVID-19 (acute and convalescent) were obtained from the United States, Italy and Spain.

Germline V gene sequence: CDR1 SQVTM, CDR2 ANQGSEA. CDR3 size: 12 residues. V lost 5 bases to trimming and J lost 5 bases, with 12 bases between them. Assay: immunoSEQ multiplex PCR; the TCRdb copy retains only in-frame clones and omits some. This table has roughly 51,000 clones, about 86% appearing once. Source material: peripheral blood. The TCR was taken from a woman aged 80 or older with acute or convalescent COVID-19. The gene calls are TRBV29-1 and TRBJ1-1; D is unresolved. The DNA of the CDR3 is TGCAGCGTTTTAGAGGGAAAAACTGAAGCTTTCTTT. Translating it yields CSVLEGKTEAFF.